Listed below are T cell receptor beta chains from one sample, sequenced in a study of quantifying T cell responses using KT2 cells. One entry per CDR3 protein results from TCRdb running MiXCR on the UMI-ligation and nested PCR reads. Among roughly 38,000 distinct CDR3 sequences listed, about a sixth were seen once. The sample taken for sequencing was PBMCs spiked with cells of the T cell clone KT2. Every receptor here comes from a human donor. The conserved cysteine and the conserved F or W are not part of the CDR3 here. Fields, in order: CDR3 length, V gene, D gene, CDR3 protein. The D gene is left open where the match is weak.

cdr3_length: 12; v_call: TRBV2; d_call: TRBD2; cdr3_aa: ASSLTSRQETQY
cdr3_length: 13; v_call: TRBV4-2; d_call: -; cdr3_aa: ASSQIRDWRLGQF
cdr3_length: 12; v_call: TRBV7-9; d_call: TRBD1; cdr3_aa: ASSPGGAEAEAF
cdr3_length: 15; v_call: TRBV5-6; d_call: -; cdr3_aa: ASSLRGDRRNNQPQH
cdr3_length: 12; v_call: TRBV7-2; d_call: TRBD2; cdr3_aa: ASSLASGRDTQY
cdr3_length: 11; v_call: TRBV7-9; d_call: TRBD1; cdr3_aa: ASSPEGQDGYT
cdr3_length: 13; v_call: TRBV15; d_call: -; cdr3_aa: ATSGGGADYNEQF
cdr3_length: 12; v_call: TRBV6-1; d_call: TRBD1; cdr3_aa: ASSDPDREETQY
cdr3_length: 11; v_call: TRBV12-3/TRBV12-4; d_call: -; cdr3_aa: ASSFRGQETQY
cdr3_length: 14; v_call: TRBV11-2; d_call: -; cdr3_aa: ASSLDPVSSGNTIY
cdr3_length: 12; v_call: TRBV29-1; d_call: TRBD1; cdr3_aa: SVTVTGVTDTQY
cdr3_length: 10; v_call: TRBV7-9; d_call: -; cdr3_aa: ASSFYTDTQY
cdr3_length: 12; v_call: TRBV7-2; d_call: -; cdr3_aa: ASSFYQSTDTQY
cdr3_length: 11; v_call: TRBV6-2/TRBV6-3; d_call: -; cdr3_aa: ASSYAGLNEQF
cdr3_length: 14; v_call: TRBV11-2; d_call: -; cdr3_aa: ASRKTPGSLNTEAF
cdr3_length: 14; v_call: TRBV9; d_call: -; cdr3_aa: ASSVEWTALGNTIY
cdr3_length: 12; v_call: TRBV27; d_call: TRBD1; cdr3_aa: ASRTQGVGTEAF
cdr3_length: 12; v_call: TRBV7-2; d_call: -; cdr3_aa: ASSLGSLAVAQY
cdr3_length: 13; v_call: TRBV7-8; d_call: -; cdr3_aa: ASSLGGGRPTEAF
cdr3_length: 12; v_call: TRBV5-4; d_call: -; cdr3_aa: ASSFSSSGNEQF
cdr3_length: 13; v_call: TRBV7-3; d_call: -; cdr3_aa: ASSLAGTSTDTQY
cdr3_length: 12; v_call: TRBV18; d_call: -; cdr3_aa: ASCSQGSNQPQH
cdr3_length: 11; v_call: TRBV20-1; d_call: -; cdr3_aa: SAEELVTDTQY
cdr3_length: 13; v_call: TRBV29-1; d_call: TRBD1; cdr3_aa: SVYRQGAKYNEQF
cdr3_length: 15; v_call: TRBV11-1; d_call: -; cdr3_aa: ASSSGDSISGANVLT
cdr3_length: 12; v_call: TRBV20-1; d_call: TRBD2; cdr3_aa: SASLAGGYNEQF
cdr3_length: 11; v_call: TRBV11-1; d_call: -; cdr3_aa: ASRASSPLEQY
cdr3_length: 14; v_call: TRBV23-1; d_call: TRBD1; cdr3_aa: ASGPPHGTENEKLF
cdr3_length: 13; v_call: TRBV27; d_call: TRBD1; cdr3_aa: ASTPRGGHSYEQY
cdr3_length: 13; v_call: TRBV7-2; d_call: TRBD1; cdr3_aa: ASSLERDRWGEAF
cdr3_length: 11; v_call: TRBV25-1; d_call: -; cdr3_aa: ASSDGDRNIQY
cdr3_length: 15; v_call: TRBV2; d_call: TRBD1; cdr3_aa: ASSGAYRGEKNTEAF
cdr3_length: 13; v_call: TRBV29-1; d_call: -; cdr3_aa: SINPDDTLNYGYT
cdr3_length: 13; v_call: TRBV20-1; d_call: TRBD2; cdr3_aa: SASSAGEGSYEQY
cdr3_length: 9; v_call: TRBV20-1; d_call: -; cdr3_aa: SAVSQETQY
cdr3_length: 9; v_call: TRBV7-9; d_call: -; cdr3_aa: AGQNTGELF
cdr3_length: 12; v_call: TRBV12-3/TRBV12-4; d_call: -; cdr3_aa: ASGPLANTDTQY
cdr3_length: 13; v_call: TRBV7-6; d_call: -; cdr3_aa: ASSLGPRVTDTQY
cdr3_length: 14; v_call: TRBV15; d_call: -; cdr3_aa: ATSRGDGGSNSPLH
cdr3_length: 15; v_call: TRBV11-2; d_call: TRBD2; cdr3_aa: ASSLGRAGVGYNEQF
cdr3_length: 13; v_call: TRBV7-3; d_call: -; cdr3_aa: ASSLRRASAYEQF
cdr3_length: 13; v_call: TRBV20-1; d_call: -; cdr3_aa: SARVVLELNTEAF
cdr3_length: 14; v_call: TRBV13; d_call: -; cdr3_aa: ASSLIVGFVNTEAF
cdr3_length: 16; v_call: TRBV7-8; d_call: TRBD1; cdr3_aa: ASSRSRGFSSGANVLT
cdr3_length: 14; v_call: TRBV9; d_call: TRBD2; cdr3_aa: ASSQQLAGVSGELF
cdr3_length: 12; v_call: TRBV18; d_call: -; cdr3_aa: ASSPTRGVDEQY
cdr3_length: 13; v_call: TRBV16; d_call: TRBD1; cdr3_aa: ASSLGQGPGNTIY
cdr3_length: 11; v_call: TRBV5-1; d_call: -; cdr3_aa: ASSFPRSREAF
cdr3_length: 14; v_call: TRBV20-1; d_call: TRBD2; cdr3_aa: SAQMGTSGGIDTQY
cdr3_length: 9; v_call: TRBV13; d_call: -; cdr3_aa: ASSFRTEAF
cdr3_length: 15; v_call: TRBV4-2; d_call: TRBD2; cdr3_aa: ASSQEGLAGGSDTQY
cdr3_length: 14; v_call: TRBV4-1; d_call: TRBD1; cdr3_aa: ASSQASGQANQPQH
cdr3_length: 12; v_call: TRBV27; d_call: -; cdr3_aa: ASSYGTLTNEQF
cdr3_length: 12; v_call: TRBV5-6; d_call: -; cdr3_aa: ASSLINGDEKLF
cdr3_length: 14; v_call: TRBV20-1; d_call: TRBD2; cdr3_aa: SARSILAGYYNEQF
cdr3_length: 13; v_call: TRBV6-2/TRBV6-3; d_call: -; cdr3_aa: ASSRISGGNSPLH
cdr3_length: 15; v_call: TRBV3-1; d_call: -; cdr3_aa: ASSQGGWWRWGTEAF
cdr3_length: 11; v_call: TRBV2; d_call: TRBD1; cdr3_aa: ASRKEGQTPLT
cdr3_length: 14; v_call: TRBV4-3; d_call: TRBD1; cdr3_aa: ASSQDTGGGGNTIY